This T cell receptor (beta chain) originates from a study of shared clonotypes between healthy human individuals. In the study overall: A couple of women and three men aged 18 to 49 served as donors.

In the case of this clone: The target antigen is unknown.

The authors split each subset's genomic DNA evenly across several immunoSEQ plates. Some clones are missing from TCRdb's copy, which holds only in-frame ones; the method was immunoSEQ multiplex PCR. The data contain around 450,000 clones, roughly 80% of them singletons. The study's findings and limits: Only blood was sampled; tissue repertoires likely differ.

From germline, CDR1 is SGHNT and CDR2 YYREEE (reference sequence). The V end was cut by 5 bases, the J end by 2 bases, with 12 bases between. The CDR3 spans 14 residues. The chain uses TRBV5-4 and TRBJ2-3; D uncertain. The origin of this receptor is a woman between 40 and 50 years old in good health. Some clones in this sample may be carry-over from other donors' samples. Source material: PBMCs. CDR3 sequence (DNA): TGTGCCAGCAGAAGGGATGCAGACACAGATACGCAGTATTTT. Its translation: CASRRDADTDTQYF.